This is a list of T cell receptor beta chains from one sample in a study of CD8 T cells in ankylosing spondylitis. MiXCR, applied by TCRdb to the 5' RACE reads, yields one record per CDR3 protein. The table records about 240,000 distinct CDR3 sequences, 9.5% to 12% of them present only once. Sequenced sample: blood, either unsorted or a sorted T cell fraction (not recorded which). The receptors originated from a male donor with ankylosing spondylitis or in good health (not recorded which). Both conserved end residues are part of each CDR3. Fields, in order: V gene, J gene, D gene, clone size, CDR3 protein, CDR3 DNA. The D gene is left open where the match is weak. Size is stated for part of the rows, as once, few or many counts, or as a class when the clone is expanded.

>TRBV5-1|TRBJ2-1|-|many
CASSPGESSYNEQFF
TGCGCCAGCAGCCCGGGAGAGAGCTCCTACAATGAGCAGTTCTTC
>TRBV3-1|TRBJ1-4|-|-
CASSQGTVRILFF
TGTGCCAGCAGCCAGGGGACGGTCCGGATTTTGTTTTTT
>TRBV5-1|TRBJ1-2|TRBD1|many
CASSRRTGPNYGYTF
TGCGCCAGCAGCCGGCGGACAGGTCCTAACTATGGCTACACCTTC
>TRBV5-1|TRBJ1-1|-|many
CASSFGSGAFF
TGCGCCAGCAGCTTTGGGTCGGGAGCTTTCTTT
>TRBV9|TRBJ2-3|-|many
CASSADRDRTDTQYF
TGTGCCAGCAGCGCCGACCGGGACCGCACAGATACGCAGTATTTT
>TRBV6-4|TRBJ2-3|-|many
CASSDSDSDTQYF
TGTGCCAGCAGTGATTCGGACTCGGATACGCAGTATTTT
>TRBV5-1|TRBJ2-1|-|many
CASSFSGTPYNEQFF
TGCGCCAGCAGCTTTTCCGGGACACCCTACAATGAGCAGTTCTTC
>TRBV29-1|TRBJ1-1|-|many
CSATRTAQNTEAFF
TGCAGCGCAACCCGGACGGCCCAGAACACTGAAGCTTTCTTT
>TRBV6-1|TRBJ1-5|TRBD1|-
CASSLDRVQQPQHF
TGTGCCAGCAGTCTAGACAGGGTGCAGCAGCCCCAGCATTTT
>TRBV27|TRBJ2-7|TRBD1|few
CASGQGLGNEQYF
TGTGCCAGCGGACAGGGGCTCGGCAACGAGCAGTACTTC
>TRBV10-3|TRBJ2-2|-|-
CAIMGTLDTGELFF
TGTGCCATCATGGGGACACTAGACACCGGGGAGCTGTTTTTT
>TRBV28|TRBJ1-2|-|-
CASSPRAFPGYGYTF
TGTGCCAGCAGTCCCAGGGCCTTCCCGGGGTATGGCTACACCTTC
>TRBV3-1|TRBJ2-3|-|few
CASSQDRHTQYF
TGTGCCAGCAGCCAAGACAGGCATACGCAGTATTTT
>TRBV6-1|TRBJ1-6|-|many
CATKTGLSSYNSPLHF
TGTGCCACAAAAACCGGGCTTAGCTCCTATAATTCACCCCTCCACTTT
>TRBV25-1|TRBJ2-7|-|many
CASSESVGGNYEQYF
TGTGCCAGCAGTGAATCGGTGGGGGGAAACTACGAGCAGTACTTC
>TRBV7-3|TRBJ2-1|-|many
CASSRGPTTSQFF
TGTGCCAGCAGTCGCGGTCCTACGACGTCGCAGTTCTTC
>TRBV20-1|TRBJ1-4|TRBD1|many
CSAAGQLNEKLFF
TGCAGTGCGGCGGGACAGCTAAATGAAAAACTGTTTTTT
>TRBV6-1|TRBJ1-1|-|few
CASSEQGDTEAFF
TGTGCCAGCAGTGAACAGGGAGACACTGAAGCTTTCTTT
>TRBV28|TRBJ2-7|-|-
CASSPAGQHYEQYF
TGTGCCAGCAGCCCCGCCGGACAGCACTACGAGCAGTACTTC
>TRBV4-2|TRBJ2-1|TRBD1|many
CASSQDWTGSEGESEQFF
TGTGCCAGCAGCCAAGATTGGACAGGATCTGAAGGGGAAAGTGAGCAGTTCTTC
>TRBV20-1|TRBJ2-1|-|many
CSTHPGTPENPNEQFF
TGCAGCACCCACCCAGGGACACCCGAAAACCCCAATGAGCAGTTCTTC
>TRBV5-1|TRBJ1-4|-|many
CASSLRWAVNEKLFF
TGCGCCAGCAGCTTGCGGTGGGCCGTGAATGAAAAACTGTTTTTT
>TRBV11-2|TRBJ2-2|TRBD2|few
CATSRLAVNTGELFF
TGTGCCACCTCCCGACTAGCGGTAAACACCGGGGAGCTGTTTTTT
>TRBV18|TRBJ2-1|-|-
CASSPLTGASYNEQFF
TGTGCCAGCTCACCGCTCACGGGGGCCTCCTACAATGAGCAGTTCTTC
>TRBV20-1|TRBJ2-3|TRBD1|many
CSAADRGGTDTQYF
TGCAGTGCCGCGGACAGGGGAGGGACAGATACGCAGTATTTT
>TRBV28|TRBJ1-1|-|few
CASSFDRSGTEAFF
TGTGCCAGCAGTTTCGACAGGTCGGGAACTGAAGCTTTCTTT
>TRBV11-2|TRBJ2-7|-|-
CASSFTEGGYEQYF
TGTGCCAGCAGCTTTACCGAGGGGGGGTACGAGCAGTACTTC
>TRBV7-2|TRBJ2-3|-|-
CASSLASDYSMREDTQYF
TGTGCCAGCAGCTTAGCGAGTGACTACTCGATGCGTGAAGATACGCAGTATTTT
>TRBV9|TRBJ1-5|-|many
CASSVDGHFGQPQHF
TGTGCCAGCAGCGTAGACGGCCATTTCGGTCAGCCCCAGCATTTT
>TRBV9|TRBJ2-1|TRBD1|once
CASSPGGPNEQFF
TGTGCCAGCAGCCCAGGGGGCCCCAATGAGCAGTTCTTC
>TRBV2|TRBJ2-1|TRBD2|few
CASSEGPSGRGEQFF
TGTGCCAGCAGTGAAGGGCCTAGCGGGAGGGGGGAGCAGTTCTTC
>TRBV5-1|TRBJ2-7|TRBD1|few
CASSRSGGSYEQYF
TGCGCCAGCAGCCGTTCAGGGGGATCCTACGAGCAGTACTTC
>TRBV12-3/TRBV12-4|TRBJ2-3|-|-
CASSPTKSTQYF
TGTGCCAGCAGTCCGACGAAGAGTACGCAGTATTTT
>TRBV28|TRBJ1-5|-|few
CASSFQGQPQHF
TGTGCCAGCAGTTTTCAAGGGCAGCCCCAGCATTTT
>TRBV25-1|TRBJ2-7|-|-
CASSLADYEQYF
TGTGCCAGCAGTCTAGCAGATTACGAGCAGTACTTC
>TRBV20-1|TRBJ2-5|TRBD1|few
CSASRGLEETQYF
TGCAGTGCTAGCAGGGGGCTGGAAGAGACCCAGTACTTC
>TRBV5-1|TRBJ2-3|TRBD2|many
CASSYGLAIDTQYF
TGCGCCAGCAGTTACGGACTAGCGATAGATACGCAGTATTTT
>TRBV5-1|TRBJ1-1|TRBD1|many
CASSLGQGGTEAFF
TGCGCCAGCAGCCTGGGACAGGGGGGCACTGAAGCTTTCTTT
>TRBV5-1|TRBJ2-5|-|many
CASSTLGFVEETQYF
TGCGCCAGCAGCACCCTAGGGTTTGTTGAGGAGACCCAGTACTTC
>TRBV5-1|TRBJ2-3|-|few
CASSLSRADGTQYF
TGCGCCAGCAGCTTGAGCCGGGCCGATGGTACGCAGTATTTT
>TRBV12-3/TRBV12-4|TRBJ1-5|-|-
CASMLNWVGNQPQHF
TGTGCCAGCATGCTTAATTGGGTGGGCAATCAGCCCCAGCATTTT
>TRBV5-1|TRBJ1-2|TRBD1|-
CASSFATGGEGYTF
TGCGCCAGCAGCTTCGCTACAGGGGGCGAAGGCTACACCTTC
>TRBV5-1|TRBJ2-1|TRBD2|-
CASSLRGDEQFF
TGCGCCAGCAGCTTGCGGGGGGATGAGCAGTTCTTC
>TRBV29-1|TRBJ2-3|-|-
CSATLPADTQYF
TGCAGCGCCACCCTTCCGGCAGATACGCAGTATTTT
>TRBV27|TRBJ2-5|-|few
CASRQGGETQYF
TGTGCCAGCAGACAGGGGGGGGAGACCCAGTACTTC
>TRBV27|TRBJ2-7|TRBD1|-
CASRVGQGLEQYF
TGTGCCAGCAGGGTGGGACAGGGGTTGGAGCAGTACTTC
>TRBV9|TRBJ2-5|-|few
CASSEGSLGSWQETQYF
TGTGCCAGCAGCGAAGGGTCTCTTGGTTCGTGGCAAGAGACCCAGTACTTC
>TRBV7-1|TRBJ2-4|-|-
CASSPGFLGKNIQYF
TGTGCCAGCAGCCCAGGGTTCCTAGGCAAAAACATTCAGTACTTC
>TRBV6-5|TRBJ2-2|-|many
CASSYALNTGELFF
TGTGCCAGCAGTTACGCCCTGAACACCGGGGAGCTGTTTTTT
>TRBV20-1|TRBJ2-1|TRBD1|many
CSARDTGQATYNEQFF
TGCAGTGCTAGAGATACGGGACAGGCGACCTACAATGAGCAGTTCTTC
>TRBV9|TRBJ2-5|-|few
CASSVVPGPQETQYF
TGTGCCAGCAGCGTAGTCCCCGGACCCCAAGAGACCCAGTACTTC
>TRBV5-1|TRBJ2-7|-|-
CPFGILREQYF
TGCCCCTTTGGGATTTTAAGAGAGCAGTACTTC
>TRBV19|TRBJ2-2|TRBD2|few
CASSIGTSGRMELFF
TGTGCCAGTAGTATCGGGACTAGCGGGAGAATGGAGCTGTTTTTT
>TRBV20-1|TRBJ2-1|-|many
CSARDTYNEQFF
TGCAGTGCTAGAGATACCTACAATGAGCAGTTCTTC